This passage covers 4 T cell receptor beta chains from one sample sequenced in a study of cytomegalovirus exposure and HLA in healthy donors. PCR amplification relied on 60 Vbeta primers (plus 13 Jbeta primers). This table comes from immunoSEQ multiplex PCR, and its TCRdb copy is limited to in-frame clones, with some not included. The table lists under 150,000 clones, 79% of them singletons. The sequenced sample consisted of PBMCs. Receptors were obtained from a woman aged 35 to 49 in good health and CMV-seropositive.

The chain combines TRBV4-1 with TRBJ2-7, with a weak D call TRBD1 (7 bases). The CDR3 is made up of 16 amino acids. V dropped 1 base and J dropped 0 bases, with 13 bases sitting between them. CDR1 is MGHRA and CDR2 is YSYEKL in the germline V gene. CDR3 nucleotides: TGCGCCAGCAGCCAAGTAGCAGGGGGGTCCTCCTACGAGCAGTACTTC. This translates into CASSQVAGGSSYEQYF.

The chain links TRBV27 to TRBJ1-4; no definite D call. Looked up from germline, CDR1 is MNHEY and CDR2 is SMNVEV (reference sequence). This CDR3 contains 14 residues. V lost 4 bases, J lost 4 bases, and 10 bases lay in between. The CDR3 sequence is CASSSWGGNEKLFF. The DNA of the CDR3 is TGTGCCAGCAGTTCCTGGGGAGGTAATGAAAAACTGTTTTTT.

In nucleotides, the CDR3 is TGTGCCAGTAGTGATTTCGGGACAGGGGCATCAGATACGCAGTATTTT. Amino acids: CASSDFGTGASDTQYF. V is TRBV19 and J is TRBJ2-3; 10 nucleotides agree with TRBD1. The CDR3 sequence is 16 residues long. J lost 4 bases, V lost 5 bases, and 9 bases had no gene match. CDR1 is LNHDA, CDR2 SQIVND, per germline (reference sequence).

The gene calls are TRBV19 and TRBJ2-5; 11 bases agree with TRBD1. The V gene end was trimmed by 6 bases and the J gene end by 5 bases; junction bases not matched to a gene: 5. CDR3 length equals 14 residues. CDR1 is LNHDA and CDR2 is SQIVND in the germline V gene (reference sequence). This CDR3 is CASRDRGRSETQYF. As DNA, the CDR3 is TGTGCCAGTAGGGACAGGGGGCGATCTGAGACCCAGTACTTC.